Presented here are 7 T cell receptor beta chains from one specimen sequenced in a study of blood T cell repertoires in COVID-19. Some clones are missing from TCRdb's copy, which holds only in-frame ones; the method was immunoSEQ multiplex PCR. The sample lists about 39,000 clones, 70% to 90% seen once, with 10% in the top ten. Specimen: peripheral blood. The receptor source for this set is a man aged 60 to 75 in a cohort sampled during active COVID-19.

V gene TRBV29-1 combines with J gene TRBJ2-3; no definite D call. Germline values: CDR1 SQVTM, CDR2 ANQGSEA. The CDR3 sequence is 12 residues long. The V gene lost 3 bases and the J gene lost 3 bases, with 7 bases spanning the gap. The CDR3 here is CSVDVGTDTQYF. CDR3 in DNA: TGCAGCGTTGACGTCGGGACAGATACGCAGTATTTT.

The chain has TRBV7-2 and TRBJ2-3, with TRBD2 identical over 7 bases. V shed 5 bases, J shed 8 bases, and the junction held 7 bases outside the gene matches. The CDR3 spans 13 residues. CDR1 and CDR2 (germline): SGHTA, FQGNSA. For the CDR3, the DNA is TGTGCCAGCAGCCCTCAACGCGGGGGTACGCAGTATTTT. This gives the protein CASSPQRGGTQYF. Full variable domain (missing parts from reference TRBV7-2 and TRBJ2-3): GAGVSQSPSNKVTEKGKDVELRCDPISGHTALYWYRQSLGQGLEFLIYFQGNSAPDKSGLPSDRFSAERTGGSVSTLTIQRTQQEDSAVYLCASSPQRGGTQYFGPGTRLTVL.

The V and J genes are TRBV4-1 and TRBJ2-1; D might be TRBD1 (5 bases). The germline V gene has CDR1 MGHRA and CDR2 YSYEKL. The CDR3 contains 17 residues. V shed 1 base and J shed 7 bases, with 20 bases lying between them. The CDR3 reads CASSQVLGQGPLNEQFF. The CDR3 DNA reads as TGCGCCAGCAGCCAAGTTCTCGGGCAGGGCCCCCTAAATGAGCAGTTCTTC.

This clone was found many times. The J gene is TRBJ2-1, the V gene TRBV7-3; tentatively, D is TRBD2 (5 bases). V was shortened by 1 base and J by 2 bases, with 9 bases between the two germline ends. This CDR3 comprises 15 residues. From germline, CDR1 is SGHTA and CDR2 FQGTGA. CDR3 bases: TGTGCCAGCAGCTTAAAAGGGAGTGCCTACAATGAGCAGTTCTTC. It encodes CASSLKGSAYNEQFF.

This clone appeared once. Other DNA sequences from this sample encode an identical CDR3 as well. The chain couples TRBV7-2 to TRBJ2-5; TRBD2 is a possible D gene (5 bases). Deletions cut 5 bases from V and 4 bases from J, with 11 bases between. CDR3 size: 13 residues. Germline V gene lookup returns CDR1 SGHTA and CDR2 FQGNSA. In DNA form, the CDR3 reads TGTGCCAGCAGCCCGCGGACTGGAGAGACCCAGTACTTC. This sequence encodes CASSPRTGETQYF.

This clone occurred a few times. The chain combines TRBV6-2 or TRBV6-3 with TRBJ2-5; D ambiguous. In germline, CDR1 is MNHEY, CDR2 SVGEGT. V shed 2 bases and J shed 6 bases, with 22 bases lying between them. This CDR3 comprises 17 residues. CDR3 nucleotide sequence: TGTGCCAGCAGTTACACCTCCGGGTCCCTAGTGTCCCAGACCCAGTACTTC. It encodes CASSYTSGSLVSQTQYF.

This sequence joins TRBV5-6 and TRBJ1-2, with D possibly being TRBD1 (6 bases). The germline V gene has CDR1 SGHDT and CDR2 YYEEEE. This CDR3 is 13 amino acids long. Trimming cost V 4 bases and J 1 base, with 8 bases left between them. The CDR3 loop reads CASSADSNYGYTF. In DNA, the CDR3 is TGTGCCAGCAGCGCGGACAGTAACTATGGCTACACCTTC.